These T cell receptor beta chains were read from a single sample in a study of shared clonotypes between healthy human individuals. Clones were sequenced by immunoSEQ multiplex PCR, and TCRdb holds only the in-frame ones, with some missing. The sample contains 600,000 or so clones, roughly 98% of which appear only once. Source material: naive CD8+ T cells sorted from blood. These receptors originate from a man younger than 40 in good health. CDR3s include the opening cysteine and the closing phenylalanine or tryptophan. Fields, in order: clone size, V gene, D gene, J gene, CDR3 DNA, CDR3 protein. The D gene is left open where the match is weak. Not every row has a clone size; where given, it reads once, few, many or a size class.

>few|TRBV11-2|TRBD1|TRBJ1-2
TGTGCCAGCAGCCGACCGGGACAGGGAGGAACTAACTATGGCTACACCTTC
CASSRPGQGGTNYGYTF
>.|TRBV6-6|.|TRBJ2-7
TGTGCCAGCAGAGGAAACCCCTACGAGCAGTACTTC
CASRGNPYEQYF
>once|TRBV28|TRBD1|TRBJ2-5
TGTGCCAGCAGTGACAGGGGGCCCGAGACCCAGTACTTC
CASSDRGPETQYF
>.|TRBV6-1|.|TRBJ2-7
TGTGCCAGCAGTGAAGCGCTTCTGGGACGGTCCTACGAGCAGTACTTC
CASSEALLGRSYEQYF
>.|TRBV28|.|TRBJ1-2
TGTGCCAGCAGTTTCCCGGGGTCCACCTATGGCTACACCTTC
CASSFPGSTYGYTF
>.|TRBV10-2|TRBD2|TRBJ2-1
TGCGCCAGCAGTGAACAGGATACTAGCGGATACTACAATGAGCAGTTCTTC
CASSEQDTSGYYNEQFF
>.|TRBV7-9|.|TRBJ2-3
TGTGCCAGCATCCAGCCTTTGGGAGATACGCAGTATTTT
CASIQPLGDTQYF
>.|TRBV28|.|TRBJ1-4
TGTGCCAGCAGCGTGGCAGGGAATAATGAAAAACTGTTTTTT
CASSVAGNNEKLFF
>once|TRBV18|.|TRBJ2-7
TGTGCCAGCTCACCACCGCTGGAGGACTACGAGCAGTACTTC
CASSPPLEDYEQYF
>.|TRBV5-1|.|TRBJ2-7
TGCGCCAGCAGCCCGGGGGACTTCACCTACGAGCAGTACTTC
CASSPGDFTYEQYF
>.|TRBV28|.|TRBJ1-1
TGTGCCAGCAGTTTAACAGAGAACACTGAAGCTTTCTTT
CASSLTENTEAFF
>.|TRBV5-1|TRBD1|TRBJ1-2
TGCGCCAGCAGCCCGGACCCCGGGACAGGGTCTGGCTACACCTTC
CASSPDPGTGSGYTF
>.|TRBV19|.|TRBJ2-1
TGTGCCAGTAGGGGGGCTATCTACAATGAGCAGTTCTTC
CASRGAIYNEQFF
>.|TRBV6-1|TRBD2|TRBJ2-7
TGTGCCAGCTCCAGCGGGACCCCCTACGAGCAGTACTTC
CASSSGTPYEQYF
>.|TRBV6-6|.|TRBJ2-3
TGTGCCAGCACCATGGTAGACAAAACGGATACGCAGTATTTT
CASTMVDKTDTQYF
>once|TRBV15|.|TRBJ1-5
TGTGCCACCAGCAGCTCCGGGACCCGACGCGGTAGCAATCAGCCCCAGCATTTT
CATSSSGTRRGSNQPQHF
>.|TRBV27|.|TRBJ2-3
TGTGCCAGCAGTCTCACGGGGGATACGCAGTATTTT
CASSLTGDTQYF
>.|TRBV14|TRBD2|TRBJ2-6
TGTGCCAGCAGCCAGAGGGGACTAGCGGGCCTCTCTGGGGCCAACGTCCTGACTTTC
CASSQRGLAGLSGANVLTF
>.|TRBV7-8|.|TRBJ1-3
TGTGCCAGCAGCTTAGATAGGACCGCCGAAACTGGAAACACCATATATTTT
CASSLDRTAETGNTIYF
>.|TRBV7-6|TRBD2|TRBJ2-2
TGTGCCAGCAGCACCACCGGACTAGCGGGAGGCTACACCGGGGAGCTGTTTTTT
CASSTTGLAGGYTGELFF
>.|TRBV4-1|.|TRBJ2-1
TGCGCCAGCAGCCAAGCCTGGAACTACAATGAGCAGTTCTTC
CASSQAWNYNEQFF
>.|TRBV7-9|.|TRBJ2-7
TGTGCCAGCAGCCATACACGGAGCATATGGGACGAGCAGTACTTC
CASSHTRSIWDEQYF
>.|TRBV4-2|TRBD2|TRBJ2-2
TGTGCCAGCAGCCAAGATCCGGGAGGGCCCGGCACCGGGGAGCTGTTTTTT
CASSQDPGGPGTGELFF
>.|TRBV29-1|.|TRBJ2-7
TGCAGCGTTGCCAGAGCCTACGAGCAGTACTTC
CSVARAYEQYF
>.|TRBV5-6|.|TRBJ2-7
TGTGCCAGCAGCTTTACGGCCTACGAGCAGTACTTC
CASSFTAYEQYF